This T cell receptor (beta chain) was observed in a study of OX40 agonist ivuxolimab in advanced cancers. The length of the CDR3 is 16 residues. CDR1 is MNHEY and CDR2 is SMNVEV in the germline V gene (reference sequence). V shed 6 bases and J 7 bases; nucleotides not matched to a gene: 7. Cycle 7 day 1, cycle 4 day 1, and baseline were the timepoints at which blood was sampled. Libraries were prepared by immunoSEQ multiplex PCR; TCRdb keeps only in-frame clonotypes and omits some of them. The sample holds about 58,000 clones, around four fifths seen once. The chain couples TRBV27 to TRBJ2-3; the match to TRBD2 covers 16 bases. Sequences were derived from CD4+ or CD8+ T cells sorted from blood, sampled in a trial of the OX40 agonist ivuxolimab. This TCR came from an adult with an advanced solid tumor such as melanoma, head and neck, liver or kidney cancer. The CDR3 nucleotides are TGTGCCAGCAGCGGGACTAGCGGGGGGGCCGTTCATACGCAGTATTTT. Translating gives CASSGTSGGAVHTQYF.